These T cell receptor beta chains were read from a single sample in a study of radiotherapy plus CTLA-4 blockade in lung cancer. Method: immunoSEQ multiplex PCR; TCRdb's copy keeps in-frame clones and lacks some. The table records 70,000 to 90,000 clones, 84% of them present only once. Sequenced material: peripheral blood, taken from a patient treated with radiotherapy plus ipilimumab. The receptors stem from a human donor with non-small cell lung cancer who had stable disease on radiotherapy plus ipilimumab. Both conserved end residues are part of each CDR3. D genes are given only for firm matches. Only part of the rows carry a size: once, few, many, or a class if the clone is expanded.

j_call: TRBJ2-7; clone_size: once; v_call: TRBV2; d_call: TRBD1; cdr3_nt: TGTGCCAGCAGAGGGACAGCTACCTTAAGCTCCTACGAGCAGTACTTC; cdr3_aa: CASRGTATLSSYEQYF
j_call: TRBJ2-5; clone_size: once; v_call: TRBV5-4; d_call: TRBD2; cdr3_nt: TGTGCCAGCAGCAAAGCGGGAGATATTTTAGAGACCCAGTACTTC; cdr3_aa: CASSKAGDILETQYF
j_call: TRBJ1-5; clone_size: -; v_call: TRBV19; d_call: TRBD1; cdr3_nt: TGTGCCAGTAGTATCGGGACAGGGGGCCTCAATCAGCCCCAGCATTTT; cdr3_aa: CASSIGTGGLNQPQHF
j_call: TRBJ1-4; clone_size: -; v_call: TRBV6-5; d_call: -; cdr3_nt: TGTGCCAGCAGAGAGAACCGATTAAATGAAAAACTGTTTTTT; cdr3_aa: CASRENRLNEKLFF
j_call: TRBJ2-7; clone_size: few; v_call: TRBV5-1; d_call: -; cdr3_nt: TGCGCCAGCCACCCAAGTATGGGGGGAACCTACGAGCAGTACTTC; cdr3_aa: CASHPSMGGTYEQYF
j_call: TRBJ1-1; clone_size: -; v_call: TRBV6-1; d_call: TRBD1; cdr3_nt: TGTGCCAGCAGTGACCAGACAGGGGTAGCTTTCTTT; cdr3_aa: CASSDQTGVAFF
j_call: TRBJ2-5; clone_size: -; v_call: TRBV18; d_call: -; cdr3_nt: TGTGCCAGCTCACCCGGCCGGGGGGCGGAGACCCAGTACTTC; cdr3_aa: CASSPGRGAETQYF
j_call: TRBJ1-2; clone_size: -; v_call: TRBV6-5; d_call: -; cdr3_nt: TGTGCCAGCCGAAAAGACGGCTATGGCTACACCTTC; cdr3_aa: CASRKDGYGYTF
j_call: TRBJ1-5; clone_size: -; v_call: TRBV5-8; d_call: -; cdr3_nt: TGTGCCAGCAGCCCTAGTCGGCCAGCCTATAGCAATCAGCCCCAGCATTTT; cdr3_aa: CASSPSRPAYSNQPQHF
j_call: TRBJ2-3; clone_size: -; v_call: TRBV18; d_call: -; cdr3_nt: TGTGCCAGCTCCCTCGGGACCCCGGATACGCAGTATTTT; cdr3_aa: CASSLGTPDTQYF
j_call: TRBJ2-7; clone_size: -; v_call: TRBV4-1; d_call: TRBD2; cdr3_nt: TGCGCCAGCAGCCAAGAGGGCGGGAGGGCCAACGAGCAGTACTTC; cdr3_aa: CASSQEGGRANEQYF
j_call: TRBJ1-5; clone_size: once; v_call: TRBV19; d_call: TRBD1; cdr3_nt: TGTGCCAGTTCCAACAGGGGAGGCAATCAGCCCCAGCATTTT; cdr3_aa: CASSNRGGNQPQHF
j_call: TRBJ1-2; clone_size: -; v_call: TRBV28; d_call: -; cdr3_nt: TGTGCCAGCAGGCCGGGACCCAGGCCAAGCGGCTACACCTTC; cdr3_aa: CASRPGPRPSGYTF
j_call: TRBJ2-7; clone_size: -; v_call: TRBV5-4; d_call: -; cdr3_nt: TGTGCCAGCAGCTTGGACAGGGTAAGGGGCGAGCAGTACTTC; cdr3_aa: CASSLDRVRGEQYF
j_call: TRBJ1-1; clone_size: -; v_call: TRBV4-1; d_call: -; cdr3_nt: TGCGCCAGCAGCCAAGACAGGAAAACTGAAGCTTTCTTT; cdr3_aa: CASSQDRKTEAFF
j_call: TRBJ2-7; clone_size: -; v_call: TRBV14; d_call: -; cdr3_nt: TGTGCCAGCAGCCAAGTAGGGGCGCTCGACGACGAGCAGTACTTC; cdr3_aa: CASSQVGALDDEQYF
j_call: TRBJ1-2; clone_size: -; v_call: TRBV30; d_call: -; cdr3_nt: TGTGCCTGGAGTACGCGGGGGGGATATGGCTACACCTTC; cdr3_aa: CAWSTRGGYGYTF
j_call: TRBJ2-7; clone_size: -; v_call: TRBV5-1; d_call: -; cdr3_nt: TGCGCCAGCAGACGAGATGCCCCGGCCGAGCAGTACTTC; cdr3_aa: CASRRDAPAEQYF
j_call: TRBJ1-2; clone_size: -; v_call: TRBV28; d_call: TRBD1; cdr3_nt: TGTGCCAGCAGTTTCTGGGGACAGGCGGAAGCTAACTATGGCTACACCTTC; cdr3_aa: CASSFWGQAEANYGYTF
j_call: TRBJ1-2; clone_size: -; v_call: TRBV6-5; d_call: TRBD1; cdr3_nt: TGTGCCAGCAAGGACAGGGGCGATGGCTACACCTTC; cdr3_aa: CASKDRGDGYTF
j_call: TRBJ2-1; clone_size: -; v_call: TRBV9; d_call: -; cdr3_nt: TGTGCCAGCAGCCGACTCAGCGGATCCTACAATGAGCAGTTCTTC; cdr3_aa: CASSRLSGSYNEQFF
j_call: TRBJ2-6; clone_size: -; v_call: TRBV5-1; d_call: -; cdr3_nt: TGCGCCAGCACACTGGCTGGGGCCAACGTCCTGACTTTC; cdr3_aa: CASTLAGANVLTF
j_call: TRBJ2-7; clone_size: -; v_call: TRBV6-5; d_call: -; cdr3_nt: TGTGCCAGCAGTTACTCGGACACCTTCGGGTACTTC; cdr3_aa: CASSYSDTFGYF